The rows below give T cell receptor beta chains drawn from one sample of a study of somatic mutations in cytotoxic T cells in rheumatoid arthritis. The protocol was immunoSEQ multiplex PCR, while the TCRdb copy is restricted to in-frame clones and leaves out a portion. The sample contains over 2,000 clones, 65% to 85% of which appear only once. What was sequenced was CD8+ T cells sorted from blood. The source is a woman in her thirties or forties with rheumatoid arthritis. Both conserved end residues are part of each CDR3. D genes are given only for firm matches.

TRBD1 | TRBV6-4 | CATGTGDSTDTQYF
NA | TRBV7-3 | CASSPYGGSTYEQYF
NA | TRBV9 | CASSVSYRGGNTEAFF
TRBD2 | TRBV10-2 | CASGRVAGDEQYF
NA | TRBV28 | CASSLSGLEPEAFF
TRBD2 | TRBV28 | CASETSGTSYNEQFF
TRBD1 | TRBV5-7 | CASSFGTGVGDGYTF
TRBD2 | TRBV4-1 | CASSHEGSGGVTDTQYF
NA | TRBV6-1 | CASSERESYEQYF
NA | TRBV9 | CASSVAYRADTQYF
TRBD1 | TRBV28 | CASSRDRSFSGNTIYF
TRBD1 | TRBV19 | CASSSLGQGDSPLHF
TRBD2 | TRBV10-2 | CASQGGSGANEQFF
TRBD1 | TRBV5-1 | CASSNRQGEGEKLFF
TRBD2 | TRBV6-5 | CASSYRGEYYNEQFF
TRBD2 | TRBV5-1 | CASSLASGGARTGELFF
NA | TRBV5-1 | CASSLDEGNYEQYF
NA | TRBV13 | CASSLAPSDTQYF
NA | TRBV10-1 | CASSVGVHEQFF
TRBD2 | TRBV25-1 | CASSDGGSGVGTKNIQYF
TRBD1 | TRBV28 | CASSFLQGARSVGFIGELFF
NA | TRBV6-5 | CASSVETGSNQPQHF
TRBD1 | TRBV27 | CASSLQGADETQYF
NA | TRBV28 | CASSLFFRGRGAGELFF
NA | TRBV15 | CATSIRKNNEKLFF
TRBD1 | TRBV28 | CASPRTGTSYEQYF
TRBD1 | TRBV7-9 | CASSPSTGLNTEAFF
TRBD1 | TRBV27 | CASSDRAIEQYF
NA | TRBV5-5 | CASSSPGRGTDTQYF